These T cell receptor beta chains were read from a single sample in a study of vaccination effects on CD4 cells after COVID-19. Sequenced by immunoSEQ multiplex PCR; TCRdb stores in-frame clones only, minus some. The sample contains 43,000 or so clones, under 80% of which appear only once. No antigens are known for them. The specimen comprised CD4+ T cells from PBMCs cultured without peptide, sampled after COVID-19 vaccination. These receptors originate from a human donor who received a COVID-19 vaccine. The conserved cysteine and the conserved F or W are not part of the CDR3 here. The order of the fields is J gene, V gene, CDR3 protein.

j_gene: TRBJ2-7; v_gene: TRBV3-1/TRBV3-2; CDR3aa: ASSQEGSSYEQY
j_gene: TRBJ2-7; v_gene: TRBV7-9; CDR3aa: ASSLNYEQY
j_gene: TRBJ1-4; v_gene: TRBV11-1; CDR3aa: ASSLNPATNEKLF
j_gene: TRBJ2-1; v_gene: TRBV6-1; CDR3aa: ASSEDAGGPNEQF
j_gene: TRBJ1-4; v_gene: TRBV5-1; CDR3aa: ASSWDGSTNEKLF
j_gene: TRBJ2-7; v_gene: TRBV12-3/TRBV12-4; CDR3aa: ASSFGAEQY
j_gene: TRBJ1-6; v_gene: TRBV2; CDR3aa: ASSEQRDNSPLH
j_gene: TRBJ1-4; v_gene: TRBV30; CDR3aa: AWSVGQGREKLF
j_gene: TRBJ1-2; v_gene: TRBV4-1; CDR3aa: ASSLGGGSNYGYT
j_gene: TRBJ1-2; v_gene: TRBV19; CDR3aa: ASSVTQGTRGYT
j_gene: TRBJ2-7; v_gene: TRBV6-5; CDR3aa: ASSYPRAGTYEQY
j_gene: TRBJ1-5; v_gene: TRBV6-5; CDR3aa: ASSGVSQH
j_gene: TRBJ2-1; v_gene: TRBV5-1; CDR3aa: ASNAGERPNEQF
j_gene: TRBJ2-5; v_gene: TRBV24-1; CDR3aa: ATSDASGGRETQY
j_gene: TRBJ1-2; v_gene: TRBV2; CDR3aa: ASTGWTDGYT
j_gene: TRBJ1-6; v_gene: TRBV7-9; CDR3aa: ASSPWTDYNSPLH
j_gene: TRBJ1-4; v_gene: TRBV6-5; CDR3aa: ASSSHGTGDEKLF
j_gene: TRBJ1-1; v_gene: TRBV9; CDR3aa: ASSVQAREAF
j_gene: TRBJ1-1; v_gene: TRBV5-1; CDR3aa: ASSSGTAEAF
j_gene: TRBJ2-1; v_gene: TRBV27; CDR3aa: ASSSGGDRGNEQF